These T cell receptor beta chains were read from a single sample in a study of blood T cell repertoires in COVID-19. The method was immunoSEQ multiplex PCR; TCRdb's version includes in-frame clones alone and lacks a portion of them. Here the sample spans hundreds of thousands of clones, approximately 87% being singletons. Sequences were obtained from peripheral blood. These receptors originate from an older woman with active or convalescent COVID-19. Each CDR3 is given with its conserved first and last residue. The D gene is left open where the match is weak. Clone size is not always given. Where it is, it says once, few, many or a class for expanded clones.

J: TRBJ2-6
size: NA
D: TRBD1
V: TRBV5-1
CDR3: CASSLRGPGANVLTF
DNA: TGCGCCAGCAGCTTGAGGGGGCCGGGGGCCAACGTCCTGACTTTC

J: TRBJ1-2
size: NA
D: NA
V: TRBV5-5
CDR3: CASSARANYGYTF
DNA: TGTGCCAGCAGCGCCCGGGCTAACTATGGCTACACCTTC

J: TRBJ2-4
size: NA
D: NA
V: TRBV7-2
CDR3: CASSPRTEATVKNIQYF
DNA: TGTGCCAGCAGCCCCCGGACAGAAGCCACAGTCAAAAACATTCAGTACTTC

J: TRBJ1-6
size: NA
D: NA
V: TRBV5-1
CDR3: CASMAAYNSPLHF
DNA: TGCGCCAGCATGGCAGCCTATAATTCACCCCTCCACTTT

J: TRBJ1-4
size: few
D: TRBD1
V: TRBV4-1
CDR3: CASSQRENGRGLEKLFF
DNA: TGCGCCAGCAGCCAGCGGGAGAACGGCAGGGGGCTTGAAAAACTGTTTTTT

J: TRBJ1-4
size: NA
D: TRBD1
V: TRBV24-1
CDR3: CATSDSQGAGEKLFF
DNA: TGTGCCACCAGTGATTCACAGGGGGCAGGGGAAAAACTGTTTTTT

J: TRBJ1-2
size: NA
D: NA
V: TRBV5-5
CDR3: CASSFDRPYGYTF
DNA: TGTGCCAGCAGCTTCGACAGGCCCTATGGCTACACCTTC

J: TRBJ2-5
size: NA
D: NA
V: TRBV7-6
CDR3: CASSLAYTGPYQETQYF
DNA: TGTGCCAGCAGCTTAGCGTACACAGGTCCCTACCAAGAGACCCAGTACTTC

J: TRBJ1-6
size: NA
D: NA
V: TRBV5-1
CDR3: CASSLGAANLPITLHF
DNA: TGCGCCAGCAGCCTGGGGGCCGCGAATCTACCGATCACCCTCCACTTT

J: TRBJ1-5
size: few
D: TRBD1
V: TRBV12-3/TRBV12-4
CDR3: CASSLDRGQPQHF
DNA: TGTGCCAGCAGTCTTGACAGGGGCCAGCCCCAGCATTTT

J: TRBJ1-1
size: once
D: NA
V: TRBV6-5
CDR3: CASSFSGVNTEAFF
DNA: TGTGCCAGCAGCTTCTCGGGGGTGAACACTGAAGCTTTCTTT

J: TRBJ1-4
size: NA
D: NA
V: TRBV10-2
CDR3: CASSDEGTNEKLFF
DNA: TGCGCCAGCAGTGACGAGGGAACTAATGAAAAACTGTTTTTT